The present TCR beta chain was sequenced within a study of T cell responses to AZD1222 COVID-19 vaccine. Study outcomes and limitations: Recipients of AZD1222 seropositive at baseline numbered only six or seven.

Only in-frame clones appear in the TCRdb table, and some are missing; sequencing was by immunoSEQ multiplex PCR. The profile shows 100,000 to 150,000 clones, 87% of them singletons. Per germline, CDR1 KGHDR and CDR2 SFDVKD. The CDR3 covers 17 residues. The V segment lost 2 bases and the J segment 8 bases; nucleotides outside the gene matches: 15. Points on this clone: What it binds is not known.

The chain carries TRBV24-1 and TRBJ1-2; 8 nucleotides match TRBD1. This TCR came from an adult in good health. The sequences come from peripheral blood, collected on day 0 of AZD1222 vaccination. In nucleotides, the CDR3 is TGTGCCACCAGTGATTCAACCGGGACAGGAGGGGAGAAGGGCTACACCTTC. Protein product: CATSDSTGTGGEKGYTF.